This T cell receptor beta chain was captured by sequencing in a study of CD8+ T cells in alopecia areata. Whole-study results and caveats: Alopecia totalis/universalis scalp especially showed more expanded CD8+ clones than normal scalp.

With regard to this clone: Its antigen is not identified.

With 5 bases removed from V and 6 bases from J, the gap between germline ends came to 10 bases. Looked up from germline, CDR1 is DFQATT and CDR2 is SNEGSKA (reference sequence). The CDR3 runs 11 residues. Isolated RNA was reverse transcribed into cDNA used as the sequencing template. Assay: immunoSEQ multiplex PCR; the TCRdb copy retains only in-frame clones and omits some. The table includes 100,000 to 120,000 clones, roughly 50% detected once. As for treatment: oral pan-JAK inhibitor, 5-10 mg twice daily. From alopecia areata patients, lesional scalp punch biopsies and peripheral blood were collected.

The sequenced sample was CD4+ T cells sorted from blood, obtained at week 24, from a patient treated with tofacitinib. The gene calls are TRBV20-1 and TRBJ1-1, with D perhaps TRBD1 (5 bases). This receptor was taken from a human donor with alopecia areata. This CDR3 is CSAYRFPEAFF. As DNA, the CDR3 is TGCAGTGCTTACAGGTTCCCTGAAGCTTTCTTT.